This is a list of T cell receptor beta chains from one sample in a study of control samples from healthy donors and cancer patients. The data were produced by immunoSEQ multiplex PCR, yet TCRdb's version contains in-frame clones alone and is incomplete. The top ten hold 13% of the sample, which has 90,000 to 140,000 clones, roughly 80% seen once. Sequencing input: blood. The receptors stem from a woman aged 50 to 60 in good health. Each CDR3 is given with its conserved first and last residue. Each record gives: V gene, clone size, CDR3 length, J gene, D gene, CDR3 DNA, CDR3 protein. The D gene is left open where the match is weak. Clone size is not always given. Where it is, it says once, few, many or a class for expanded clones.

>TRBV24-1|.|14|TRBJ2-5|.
TGTGCCACCAGTGATGCGACAGGCCAAGAGACCCAGTACTTC
CATSDATGQETQYF
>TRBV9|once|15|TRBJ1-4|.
TGTGCCAGCAGCGTAGGGACACTCGGGGAGGAAAAACTGTTTTTT
CASSVGTLGEEKLFF
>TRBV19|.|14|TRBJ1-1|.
TGTGCCAGTAGTGGGGCAGCCTGGGGGACTGAAGCTTTCTTT
CASSGAAWGTEAFF
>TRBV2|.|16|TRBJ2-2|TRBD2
TGTGCCAGCAGGGAGAGACTAGCGGGGGGGTCCGGGGAGCTGTTTTTT
CASRERLAGGSGELFF
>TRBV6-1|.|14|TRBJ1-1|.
TGTGCCAGCAGTGATCAGAGGCTGAACACCGAAGCTTTCTTT
CASSDQRLNTEAFF
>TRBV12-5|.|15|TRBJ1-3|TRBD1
TGTGCTAGTGGTTCGACAGGGGGTCCTGGAAACACCATATATTTT
CASGSTGGPGNTIYF
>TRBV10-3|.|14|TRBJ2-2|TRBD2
TGTGCCATCAGTGAGGTAGCGGGCCCCGGGGAGCTGTTTTTT
CAISEVAGPGELFF
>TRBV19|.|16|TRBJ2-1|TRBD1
TGTGCCAGTAGTCCCTGGACAGGGGGCGTCCACAATGAGCAGTTCTTC
CASSPWTGGVHNEQFF
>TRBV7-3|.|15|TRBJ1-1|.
TGTGCCAGCAGCTTAACCGGGACATTGAACACTGAAGCTTTCTTT
CASSLTGTLNTEAFF
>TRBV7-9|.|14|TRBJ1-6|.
TGTGCCAGCAACACCGGGGGGGCTAATTCACCCCTCCACTTT
CASNTGGANSPLHF
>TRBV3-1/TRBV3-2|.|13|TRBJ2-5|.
TGTGCCAGCAGCCCTACAGCCCTAGGTGCCCAGTACTTC
CASSPTALGAQYF
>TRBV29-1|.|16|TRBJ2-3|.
TGCAGCGTTTTAGAGGCCGGGCCCCCTTTCACAGATACGCAGTATTTT
CSVLEAGPPFTDTQYF
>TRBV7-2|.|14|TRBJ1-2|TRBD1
TGTGCCAGCAGCAACAGACAGGGAAACTATGGCTACACCTTC
CASSNRQGNYGYTF
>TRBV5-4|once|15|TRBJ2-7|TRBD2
TGTGCCAGCAGCTTGGGCCGCGGGGGATTCTACGAGCAGTACTTC
CASSLGRGGFYEQYF
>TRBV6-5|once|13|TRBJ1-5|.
TGTGCCAGCAGCGCGGGACGGGATCAGCCCCAGCATTTT
CASSAGRDQPQHF
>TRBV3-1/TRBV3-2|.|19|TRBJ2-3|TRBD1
TGTGCCAGCAGCCAAGAGTCATCCGGGACAGGATTTAGCACAGATACGCAGTATTTT
CASSQESSGTGFSTDTQYF
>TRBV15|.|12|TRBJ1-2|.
TGTGCCACCAGCAGAGATCTCTATGGCTACACCTTC
CATSRDLYGYTF
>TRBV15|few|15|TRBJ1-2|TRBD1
TGTGCCACCAGCAGAACAGGGGGAGCTAACTATGGCTACACCTTC
CATSRTGGANYGYTF
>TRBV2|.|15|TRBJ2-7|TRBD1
TGTGCCAGCAGCGCCTTGAGGACAGGGGCCTACGAGCAGTACTTC
CASSALRTGAYEQYF
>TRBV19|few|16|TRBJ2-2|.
TGTGCCAGTAGTACCCGTGGGGCACCGCACACCGGGGAGCTGTTTTTT
CASSTRGAPHTGELFF
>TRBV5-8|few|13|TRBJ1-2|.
TGTGCCAGCGCTCGGGGGGTAAACTATGGCTACACCTTC
CASARGVNYGYTF
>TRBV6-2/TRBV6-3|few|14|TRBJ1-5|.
TGTGCCAGCAGTTCCGGGTCCTACAATCAGCCCCAGCATTTT
CASSSGSYNQPQHF